This T cell receptor (beta chain) was sequenced during a study of naive CD8 T cells in extremely preterm neonates. Study-level findings and limits: Relative to older groups, preterm infants had shorter, less trimmed CDR3s with fewer N additions. Compared with all age groups, preterm neonates showed less repertoire richness. Preterm samples differed in productive template counts; sample size was small.

Germline values: CDR1 SEHNR, CDR2 FQNEAQ (reference sequence). Trimming at V came to 5 bases and at J to 6 bases, leaving 0 bases not matched to a gene. The CDR3 loop spans 11 amino acids. Preterm samples came from extremely preterm deliveries at roughly 22-29 weeks. Excluded: fetal demise, active maternal HSV, known maternal HIV. Profiled with immunoSEQ multiplex PCR; TCRdb holds only in-frame clones, not every one. This sample has about 5,000 clones, with about 96% found just once. In the case of this clone: No antigen is known for it.

The clonotype was recovered from a boy who was born preterm. Specimen: naive CD8+ T cells from cord blood. V and J are TRBV7-9 and TRBJ1-1, with 7 positions matching TRBD1. This CDR3 reads CASSTGAEAFF. The CDR3, as DNA: TGTGCCAGCAGCACAGGGGCTGAAGCTTTCTTT. Full variable domain (missing parts from reference TRBV7-9 and TRBJ1-1): DTGVSQNPRHKITKRGQNVTFRCDPISEHNRLYWYRQTLGQGPEFLTYFQNEAQLEKSRLLSDRFSAERPKGSFSTLEIQRTEQGDSAMYLCASSTGAEAFFGQGTRLTVV.